Ten or more counts support the clone carrying this T cell receptor beta chain. This entry belongs to a study of T cell repertoires in cytomegalovirus infection. TCRdb called the reads again in MiXCR, with one record for every CDR3 protein. There are about 600,000 distinct CDR3 sequences in the sample; roughly 26% occur only once, and 7% to 9% lies in the top ten. Germline loops: CDR1 SGHTA, CDR2 FQGNSA. The CDR3 covers 15 residues. Trimming pared 2 bases from V and 5 bases from J, leaving 14 bases between. The V call is TRBV7-2, the J call TRBJ2-3; tentatively, D is TRBD1 or TRBD2 (5 bases each). This sequence was found in a human donor in good health (CMV status not recorded). Some clones in this sample may be carry-over from other donors' samples. What was sequenced was CD8+ T cells from PBMCs. CDR3 sequence: CASSLSGAGRDTQYF. CDR3 sequence (DNA): TGTGCCAGCAGCTTATCCGGGGCCGGTCGAGATACGCAGTATTTT.